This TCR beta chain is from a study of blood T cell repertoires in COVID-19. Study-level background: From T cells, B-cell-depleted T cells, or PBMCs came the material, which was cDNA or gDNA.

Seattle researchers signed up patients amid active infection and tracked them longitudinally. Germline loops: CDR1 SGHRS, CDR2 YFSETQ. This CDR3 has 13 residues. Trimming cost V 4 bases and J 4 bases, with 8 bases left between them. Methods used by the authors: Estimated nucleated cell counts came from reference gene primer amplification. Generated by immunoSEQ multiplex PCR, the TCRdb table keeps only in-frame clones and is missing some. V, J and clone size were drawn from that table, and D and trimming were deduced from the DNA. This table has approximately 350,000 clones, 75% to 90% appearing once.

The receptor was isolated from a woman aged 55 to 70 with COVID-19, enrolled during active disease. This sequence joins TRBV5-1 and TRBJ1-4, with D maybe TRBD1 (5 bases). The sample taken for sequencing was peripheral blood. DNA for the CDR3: TGCGCCAGCAGCGTGGGGCTTAATGAAAAACTGTTTTTT. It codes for CASSVGLNEKLFF.